Listed below are T cell receptor beta chains from one sample, sequenced in a study of blood T cell repertoires in COVID-19. Profiling relied on immunoSEQ multiplex PCR, and the TCRdb table lists in-frame clones only, not all of them. Here the sample spans some 200,000 clones, about 81% being singletons. Sequencing input: peripheral blood. The receptors originated from a woman between 65 and 79 years old with COVID-19, enrolled during active disease. The CDR3 runs from the conserved cysteine through the conserved F or W. Fields, in order: clone size, D gene, J gene, V gene, CDR3 protein, CDR3 DNA. A D gene is named only where the DNA matches it firmly. Not every row has a clone size; where given, it reads once, few, many or a size class.

size: -
D: -
J: TRBJ2-1
V: TRBV28
CDR3: CASKSLYNEQFF
DNA: TGTGCCAGCAAGAGCCTCTACAATGAGCAGTTCTTC

size: -
D: -
J: TRBJ2-1
V: TRBV7-2
CDR3: CASSYFGAPGEQFF
DNA: TGTGCCAGCAGTTATTTTGGGGCGCCAGGTGAGCAGTTCTTC

size: -
D: -
J: TRBJ2-1
V: TRBV5-4
CDR3: CASSSWGDEQFF
DNA: TGTGCCAGCAGCTCCTGGGGGGACGAGCAGTTCTTC

size: -
D: TRBD2
J: TRBJ2-3
V: TRBV7-9
CDR3: CASTKRGWREGDTQYF
DNA: TGTGCCAGCACCAAACGCGGATGGCGGGAGGGAGATACGCAGTATTTT

size: -
D: TRBD2
J: TRBJ2-4
V: TRBV30
CDR3: CAWRTRGGDIQYF
DNA: TGTGCCTGGAGGACTCGCGGGGGGGACATTCAGTACTTC

size: -
D: -
J: TRBJ2-2
V: TRBV28
CDR3: CASSLGGAPNTGELFF
DNA: TGTGCCAGCAGTTTAGGCGGGGCGCCGAACACCGGGGAGCTGTTTTTT

size: -
D: -
J: TRBJ2-5
V: TRBV10-3
CDR3: CAISESRDPQGETQYF
DNA: TGTGCCATCAGTGAGTCGAGAGACCCCCAGGGAGAGACCCAGTACTTC

size: once
D: -
J: TRBJ2-7
V: TRBV5-4
CDR3: CASSFAARVHEQYF
DNA: TGTGCCAGCAGCTTCGCGGCCAGGGTGCACGAGCAGTACTTC

size: -
D: TRBD1
J: TRBJ2-7
V: TRBV5-4
CDR3: CASSTKYSGGFSEQYF
DNA: TGTGCCAGCAGCACAAAATACTCAGGGGGCTTTTCCGAGCAGTACTTC

size: -
D: -
J: TRBJ2-1
V: TRBV7-2
CDR3: CASSLAAGSSYNEQFF
DNA: TGTGCCAGCAGCTTAGCTGCGGGGAGCTCCTACAATGAGCAGTTCTTC

size: once
D: -
J: TRBJ1-5
V: TRBV25-1
CDR3: CASSEISRSNQPQHF
DNA: TGTGCCAGCAGTGAAATCTCGCGGAGCAATCAGCCCCAGCATTTT

size: -
D: -
J: TRBJ2-7
V: TRBV5-5
CDR3: CASSLSNEQYF
DNA: TGTGCCAGCAGCTTGAGCAACGAGCAGTACTTC

size: -
D: -
J: TRBJ1-2
V: TRBV24-1
CDR3: CATSDPAQGQGYGYTF
DNA: TGTGCCACCAGTGACCCTGCCCAGGGGCAGGGCTATGGCTACACCTTC

size: once
D: TRBD1
J: TRBJ2-2
V: TRBV24-1
CDR3: CATSDLGTGMGELFF
DNA: TGTGCCACCAGTGATTTGGGGACAGGGATGGGGGAGCTGTTTTTT

size: -
D: TRBD1
J: TRBJ2-7
V: TRBV30
CDR3: CAWDSGQGHEQYF
DNA: TGTGCCTGGGACTCCGGACAGGGTCACGAGCAGTACTTC

size: -
D: TRBD1
J: TRBJ1-5
V: TRBV28
CDR3: CASSPSAPGTGHNQPQHF
DNA: TGTGCCAGCAGTCCCTCCGCGCCCGGGACAGGGCACAATCAGCCCCAGCATTTT

size: few
D: TRBD1
J: TRBJ1-2
V: TRBV28
CDR3: CASSIGQANGYTF
DNA: TGTGCCAGCAGTATCGGACAGGCGAATGGCTACACCTTC

size: -
D: TRBD2
J: TRBJ2-5
V: TRBV29-1
CDR3: CSVGLAGIRETQYF
DNA: TGCAGCGTTGGACTAGCGGGGATCAGGGAGACCCAGTACTTC

size: -
D: -
J: TRBJ1-1
V: TRBV6-6
CDR3: CASSLSGGAFF
DNA: TGTGCCAGCAGTTTGTCCGGTGGAGCTTTCTTT

size: -
D: -
J: TRBJ1-5
V: TRBV6-2/TRBV6-3
CDR3: CASSYPRSTGTQPQHF
DNA: TGTGCCAGCAGTTATCCAAGATCGACAGGCACGCAGCCCCAGCATTTT

size: -
D: -
J: TRBJ2-3
V: TRBV11-2
CDR3: CASSLERGLLRRDTQYF
DNA: TGTGCCAGCAGCTTGGAGAGAGGCCTCCTTAGGAGAGATACGCAGTATTTT

size: -
D: TRBD1
J: TRBJ1-2
V: TRBV30
CDR3: CAWSRQGASYGYTF
DNA: TGTGCCTGGAGTCGCCAGGGGGCTTCCTATGGCTACACCTTC

size: -
D: TRBD2
J: TRBJ2-1
V: TRBV5-4
CDR3: CASSFGGLAGVSRVGHEQFF
DNA: TGTGCCAGCAGCTTTGGCGGACTAGCGGGAGTGAGTAGGGTTGGCCATGAGCAGTTCTTC

size: -
D: TRBD1
J: TRBJ2-7
V: TRBV27
CDR3: CASSSQGASGYEQYF
DNA: TGTGCCAGCAGTTCACAGGGGGCGTCGGGGTACGAGCAGTACTTC

size: -
D: TRBD1
J: TRBJ1-1
V: TRBV6-2/TRBV6-3
CDR3: CASSVQGAVTEAFF
DNA: TGTGCCAGCAGCGTACAGGGGGCCGTCACTGAAGCTTTCTTT

size: -
D: TRBD2
J: TRBJ2-5
V: TRBV5-1
CDR3: CASSLDSGKETQYF
DNA: TGCGCCAGCAGCTTGGATAGCGGGAAAGAGACCCAGTACTTC

size: -
D: -
J: TRBJ2-7
V: TRBV9
CDR3: CASSPTGAYEQYF
DNA: TGTGCCAGCAGCCCTACTGGAGCATACGAGCAGTACTTC

size: -
D: TRBD2
J: TRBJ2-2
V: TRBV5-1
CDR3: CASSLASGRNTGELFF
DNA: TGCGCCAGCAGCTTGGCTAGCGGGAGGAACACCGGGGAGCTGTTTTTT

size: -
D: -
J: TRBJ1-5
V: TRBV7-2
CDR3: CASSLTGGDQPQHF
DNA: TGTGCCAGCAGCTTAACTGGGGGGGATCAGCCCCAGCATTTT

size: -
D: -
J: TRBJ1-1
V: TRBV29-1
CDR3: CSVVTQLNTEAFF
DNA: TGCAGCGTTGTGACACAGTTGAACACTGAAGCTTTCTTT

size: once
D: -
J: TRBJ2-5
V: TRBV9
CDR3: CASSVRDTLGETQYF
DNA: TGTGCCAGCAGCGTACGGGACACTCTAGGAGAGACCCAGTACTTC

size: -
D: TRBD1
J: TRBJ2-2
V: TRBV6-4
CDR3: CASTGGQGLF
DNA: TGTGCCAGCACGGGTGGACAGGGCCTTTTT

size: -
D: -
J: TRBJ1-4
V: TRBV6-5
CDR3: CASKREESEKLFF
DNA: TGTGCCAGCAAGAGGGAGGAGAGTGAAAAACTGTTTTTT

size: few
D: -
J: TRBJ1-3
V: TRBV6-4
CDR3: CASPGGNTIYF
DNA: TGTGCCAGCCCGGGGGGAAACACCATATATTTT

size: -
D: -
J: TRBJ2-7
V: TRBV7-2
CDR3: CASSAQHREIRYEQYF
DNA: TGTGCCAGCAGCGCACAACACAGGGAGATCCGGTACGAGCAGTACTTC

size: -
D: -
J: TRBJ2-7
V: TRBV6-5
CDR3: CASSAGGGYEQYF
DNA: TGTGCCAGCAGCGCAGGGGGAGGCTACGAGCAGTACTTC

size: -
D: -
J: TRBJ1-5
V: TRBV6-2/TRBV6-3
CDR3: CASSYLGGRGGNQPQHF
DNA: TGTGCCAGCAGTTACCTCGGGGGGCGAGGAGGCAATCAGCCCCAGCATTTT

size: -
D: -
J: TRBJ2-2
V: TRBV3-1/TRBV3-2
CDR3: CASSQYGGNTGELFF
DNA: TGTGCCAGCAGCCAATATGGAGGGAACACCGGGGAGCTGTTTTTT

size: -
D: -
J: TRBJ2-7
V: TRBV3-1/TRBV3-2
CDR3: CASSRGPSDRVPREQYF
DNA: TGTGCCAGCAGCCGAGGGCCTAGCGATCGGGTCCCGCGGGAGCAGTACTTC

size: -
D: -
J: TRBJ2-5
V: TRBV30
CDR3: CAWSQETQYF
DNA: TGTGCCTGGAGTCAGGAGACCCAGTACTTC

size: -
D: -
J: TRBJ2-7
V: TRBV18
CDR3: CASSTETYEQYF
DNA: TGTGCCAGCTCAACGGAGACCTACGAGCAGTACTTC

size: -
D: -
J: TRBJ1-2
V: TRBV19
CDR3: CASSAVTANNYGYTF
DNA: TGTGCCAGTAGTGCCGTAACAGCAAATAACTATGGCTACACCTTC

size: -
D: TRBD1
J: TRBJ1-1
V: TRBV29-1
CDR3: CSGTGDLNTEAFF
DNA: TGCAGCGGGACAGGGGATCTGAACACTGAAGCTTTCTTT

size: -
D: TRBD1
J: TRBJ2-7
V: TRBV5-1
CDR3: CASSDSTGGRFEQYF
DNA: TGCGCCAGCAGCGACAGCACAGGGGGCCGGTTCGAGCAGTACTTC

size: -
D: -
J: TRBJ1-1
V: TRBV7-9
CDR3: CAFGEGNEAFF
DNA: TGTGCCTTTGGGGAGGGGAATGAAGCTTTCTTT

size: -
D: TRBD2
J: TRBJ2-7
V: TRBV5-1
CDR3: CASSLGAGDGYEQYF
DNA: TGCGCCAGCAGCTTGGGAGCGGGGGACGGTTACGAGCAGTACTTC

size: -
D: TRBD1
J: TRBJ2-1
V: TRBV9
CDR3: CASSPEGAPYNEQFF
DNA: TGTGCCAGCAGCCCCGAGGGGGCCCCCTACAATGAGCAGTTCTTC

size: -
D: TRBD2
J: TRBJ2-4
V: TRBV19
CDR3: CASSITGGAKNIQYF
DNA: TGTGCCAGTAGTATAACGGGGGGAGCCAAAAACATTCAGTACTTC

size: -
D: -
J: TRBJ1-5
V: TRBV11-2
CDR3: CASSATVSNQPQHF
DNA: TGTGCCAGCAGCGCGACAGTGAGCAATCAGCCCCAGCATTTT

size: -
D: -
J: TRBJ1-5
V: TRBV7-6
CDR3: CASSAFPGNNQPQHF
DNA: TGTGCCAGCAGCGCCTTCCCGGGGAACAATCAGCCCCAGCATTTT

size: -
D: -
J: TRBJ2-7
V: TRBV3-1/TRBV3-2
CDR3: CASSDYGPFVVGLSYEQYF
DNA: TGTGCCAGCAGCGACTATGGGCCCTTTGTTGTGGGACTCTCCTACGAGCAGTACTTC

size: -
D: -
J: TRBJ1-3
V: TRBV2
CDR3: CASSRGSGNTIYF
DNA: TGTGCCAGCAGTAGAGGGTCTGGAAACACCATATATTTT

size: -
D: TRBD1
J: TRBJ1-1
V: TRBV5-4
CDR3: CASSLDRGNWNTEAFF
DNA: TGTGCCAGCAGCTTGGACAGGGGGAATTGGAACACTGAAGCTTTCTTT

size: -
D: TRBD1
J: TRBJ2-7
V: TRBV4-1
CDR3: CASSQPRDRGDYRFQYF
DNA: TGCGCCAGCAGCCAACCCCGCGACAGGGGTGATTATCGATTTCAGTACTTC

size: -
D: -
J: TRBJ1-1
V: TRBV27
CDR3: CASSPSWGLNTEAFF
DNA: TGTGCCAGCAGCCCTTCGTGGGGCTTGAACACTGAAGCTTTCTTT

size: -
D: TRBD1
J: TRBJ2-1
V: TRBV6-5
CDR3: CASRKLGTANEQFF
DNA: TGTGCCAGCAGGAAACTCGGGACAGCCAATGAGCAGTTCTTC

size: -
D: TRBD1
J: TRBJ1-1
V: TRBV5-1
CDR3: CASSLTGGNTEAFF
DNA: TGCGCCAGCAGCTTGACAGGGGGGAACACTGAAGCTTTCTTT

size: -
D: TRBD1
J: TRBJ2-4
V: TRBV6-5
CDR3: CASSGTGGFKNIQYF
DNA: TGTGCCAGCTCTGGGACAGGGGGCTTCAAAAACATTCAGTACTTC

size: -
D: -
J: TRBJ2-3
V: TRBV7-9
CDR3: CASSLEGVSTDTQYF
DNA: TGTGCCAGCAGCTTAGAGGGAGTAAGCACAGATACGCAGTATTTT

size: -
D: -
J: TRBJ2-7
V: TRBV27
CDR3: CASSFWAGNYEQYF
DNA: TGTGCCAGCAGTTTCTGGGCAGGAAACTACGAGCAGTACTTC